Following are 21 T cell receptor beta chains from one sample sequenced in a study of shared clonotypes between healthy human individuals (TCRdb year 2020). The library relied on the immunoSEQ multiplex PCR assay. TCRdb carries this immuneACCESS record with in-frame sequences only. Its versions omit some clonotypes, under half of them owing to an unresolved V gene in the studies checked, with the rest unexplained. This sample has some 1 million clones in its table, and around 76% of those were observed once. Approximately 1.5% of the sample is held by the ten biggest clonotypes. Sequenced: memory CD4+ T cells sorted from blood. The sample's cell subset or site label is to be understood as: CD45RA-negative fraction. The receptors shown here come from a man younger than 35 in good health.

As for this clone: A far larger clone is a single base away, which makes a read error likely. The V call is TRBV4-1, the J call TRBJ2-7; D ambiguous. The V gene's germline CDR1 is MGHRA and CDR2 YSYEKL. The CDR3 contains 14 residues. This CDR3 is CAGSQGRNSYEQYF. CDR3 nucleotides: TGCGCCGGCAGCCAAGGACGGAACTCCTACGAGCAGTACTTC.

DNA of the CDR3: TGCAGCGTTGTGACAGGGTCTGCCCCCAATCAGCCCCAGCATTTT. It translates to CSVVTGSAPNQPQHF. V and J are TRBV29-1 and TRBJ1-5; 7 bases line up with TRBD1. Germline CDR1 is SQVTM and CDR2 is ANQGSEA. Trimming at V came to 4 bases and at J to 3 bases, leaving 9 bases not matched to a gene. The CDR3 extends over 15 amino acids.

There are many counts of this clone. The V call is TRBV4-3, the J call TRBJ2-1; D gene unclear. CDR1 is LGHNA, CDR2 YSLEER, per germline. Trimming removed 3 bases at V and 0 bases at J, with 15 bases between. This CDR3 is built from 17 residues. The CDR3 nucleotides are TGCGCCAGCAGCCACGACCTCTACTCCAGCTCCTACAATGAGCAGTTCTTC. Its translation is CASSHDLYSSSYNEQFF.

The chain carries TRBV6-5 and TRBJ2-7, with 7 bases aligning to TRBD1. This CDR3 is built from 15 residues. Germline V gene lookup returns CDR1 MNHEY and CDR2 SVGAGI. The junction had 5 bases not matched to a gene; V was cut back by 0 bases and J by 3 bases. CDR3 sequence reads: CASSYSNRGDYEQYF. In DNA form, the CDR3 reads TGTGCCAGCAGTTACTCTAACAGGGGAGACTACGAGCAGTACTTC.

The chain joins TRBV6-6 to TRBJ1-2; D might be TRBD1 (5 bases). The length of the CDR3 is 15 residues. The V gene's germline CDR1 is MNHNY and CDR2 SVGAGI (reference sequence). Trimming left V 0 bases short and J 1 base short, with 9 bases between. The CDR3 sequence is CASSYSGEGNYGYTF. The CDR3 DNA reads TGTGCCAGCAGTTACTCGGGGGAGGGTAACTATGGCTACACCTTC.

This clone was recorded a few times. The chain links TRBV7-9 to TRBJ1-1; TRBD1 aligns across 9 bases. Germline-derived CDR1 and CDR2 are SEHNR and FQNEAQ (reference sequence). The V and J ends lost 1 base and 10 bases, in that order; junction bases with no gene match: 13. This CDR3 has 16 residues. CDR3 in DNA: TGTGCCAGCAGCTTAGGAAAGGGACAGGGAGTGGGTGTAGCTTTCTTT. It is translated as CASSLGKGQGVGVAFF.

This clone was found a few times. J is TRBJ2-3 and V is TRBV6-4; 9 nucleotides match TRBD2. This CDR3 comprises 15 residues. Germline V lookup: CDR1 MRHNA, CDR2 SNTAGT. Unmatched junction bases numbered 6, after V lost 6 bases and J lost 2 bases. CDR3 in amino acids: CASSPLAGDTDTQYF. The CDR3 DNA is TGTGCCAGCAGCCCCTTAGCGGGGGACACAGATACGCAGTATTTT.

Notes on this clone: Other DNA sequences in the same sample also yield this CDR3. The rearrangement uses TRBV30 and TRBJ1-4, with unresolved D. This CDR3 comprises 11 residues. CDR1 GTSNPN and CDR2 SVGIG come from the germline V gene (reference sequence). V was shortened by 0 bases and J by 7 bases, with 3 bases between the two germline ends. The CDR3 spells CAWSVREKLFF. The CDR3, as DNA: TGTGCCTGGAGTGTACGTGAAAAACTGTTTTTT.

The rearrangement joins TRBV30 to TRBJ2-3, with D perhaps TRBD1 (5 bases). V lost 5 bases to trimming and J lost 4 bases, with 7 bases between them. Germline CDR1 and CDR2: GTSNPN and SVGIG (reference sequence). The length of the CDR3 is 11 residues. The CDR3 DNA reads TGTGCCTGGGAGACAGCAGATACGCAGTATTTT. Translating gives CAWETADTQYF.

The chain couples TRBV14 to TRBJ2-5; D possibly corresponds to TRBD1 (5 bases). The length of the CDR3 is 18 residues. Trimming took 1 base from V and 0 from J, leaving 18 bases between them. Per the germline V gene, CDR1 is SGHDN and CDR2 is FVKESK. The CDR3 loop reads CASSQAPATELYQETQYF. The CDR3 DNA is TGTGCCAGCAGCCAAGCCCCAGCGACAGAGCTGTACCAAGAGACCCAGTACTTC.

V gene TRBV10-3 combines with J gene TRBJ2-2; D gene ambiguous. The CDR3 consists of 13 residues. V was trimmed by 6 bases and J by 2 bases, leaving 7 bases between them. CDR1 and CDR2 from the germline V gene are ENHRY and SYGVKD. The CDR3 region is CAIRTPNTGELFF. CDR3 sequence (DNA): TGTGCCATCAGAACCCCCAACACCGGGGAGCTGTTTTTT.

This clone has more than one count but fewer than ten. V gene TRBV7-6 combines with J gene TRBJ2-7; 7 positions match TRBD1. From germline, CDR1 is SGHVS and CDR2 FNYEAQ. Germline trimming cut 1 base from V and 9 bases from J; bases unmatched to any gene: 6. CDR3 length: 13 residues. CDR3 nucleotide sequence: TGTGCCAGCAGCTTAGTGGCCCAGGGGGTGCAGTACTTC. Protein sequence: CASSLVAQGVQYF.

V usage is TRBV28 and J usage is TRBJ1-2, with D perhaps TRBD1 (6 bases). Germline V CDR1 and CDR2: MDHEN, SYDVKM. This CDR3 is 12 amino acids long. Trimming shortened V by 10 bases and J by 3 bases, and 12 bases separated the two germline ends. CDR3 bases: TGTGCCATCGAGAGGGGGGACTATGGCTACACCTTC. The encoded protein is CAIERGDYGYTF.

The chain joins TRBV30 to TRBJ2-3; D is unresolved. The CDR3 extends over 14 amino acids. V was pared by 0 bases and J by 5 bases, with 12 bases between. Germline-derived CDR1 and CDR2 are GTSNPN and SVGIG (reference sequence). The CDR3 DNA sequence: TGTGCCTGGAGTGTATTGGGCTCTATAGATACGCAGTATTTT. Protein product: CAWSVLGSIDTQYF.

This clone has only a few counts. The chain links TRBV2 to TRBJ1-5; D perhaps matches TRBD1 (5 bases). The ends were cut back, 7 bases at V and 2 bases at J, with 15 bases in the middle. Germline V gives CDR1 SNHLY, CDR2 FYNNEI. The CDR3 covers 15 residues. CDR3: CASTGGTFGNQPQHF. CDR3 nucleotides: TGTGCCAGCACCGGGGGGACCTTTGGCAATCAGCCCCAGCATTTT.

On this clone itself: The sample has other DNA sequences that encode this CDR3 too. The CDR3 nucleotides are TGTGCCAGCTCACCAAACAGCCCGACAGATACGCAGTATTTT. This translates into CASSPNSPTDTQYF. The J gene is TRBJ2-3, the V gene TRBV18; D is undetermined. Germline assignment: CDR1 KGHSH and CDR2 LQKENI. The CDR3 consists of 14 residues. V was clipped by 2 bases and J by 3 bases, with 9 bases between them.

The V gene is TRBV5-1, the J gene TRBJ2-1, with D perhaps TRBD1 (6 bases). The germline V gene encodes CDR1 SGHRS and CDR2 YFSETQ. Trimming took off 9 bases at V and 6 bases at J, with 16 bases between the two ends. The CDR3 length is 13 residues. The CDR3 DNA reads as TGCGCCACCTCCGGGACGACAGGCAATGAGCAGTTCTTC. This gives the protein CATSGTTGNEQFF.

The chain links TRBV2 to TRBJ1-4; 7 bases line up with TRBD1. The CDR3 is 15 amino acids. CDR1 and CDR2 (germline): SNHLY, FYNNEI. Unmatched junction bases numbered 6, after V lost 3 bases and J lost 5 bases. CDR3 nucleotides: TGTGCCAGCAGTGATGACAGGGTTCTGAATGAAAAACTGTTTTTT. Protein: CASSDDRVLNEKLFF.

This chain connects TRBV25-1 to TRBJ1-2; D unclear. The germline CDR1 and CDR2 sequences are MGHDK and SYGVNS. The CDR3 consists of 14 residues. V lost 6 bases, J lost 0 bases, and 11 bases lay in between. CDR3 in amino acids: CASSPFSSNYGYTF. CDR3 nucleotides: TGTGCCAGCAGCCCGTTTTCATCTAACTATGGCTACACCTTC.

Turning to this clone: The same CDR3 can be traced to other DNA sequences in this sample. The V gene is TRBV5-1, the J gene TRBJ2-3; 8 positions agree with TRBD2. The CDR3 has 15 residues. The J segment lost 1 base and the V segment lost 4 bases, leaving 5 bases of the junction unmatched. The germline CDR1 and CDR2 sequences are SGHRS and YFSETQ. CDR3 in DNA: TGCGCCAGCAGCCTGCGGGGGGCTGGCACAGATACGCAGTATTTT. Encoded protein: CASSLRGAGTDTQYF.

CDR3 sequence reads: CASSQEGRSAGVADTQYF. The CDR3 nucleotides read TGCGCCAGCAGCCAAGAAGGCCGCAGCGCGGGAGTCGCAGATACGCAGTATTTT. The chain carries TRBV4-1 and TRBJ2-3; 7 bases line up with TRBD2. With V trimmed by 0 bases and J by 4 bases, 13 bases remained unmatched. The CDR3 loop spans 18 amino acids. CDR1 MGHRA and CDR2 YSYEKL come from the germline V gene.